The clone carrying this T cell receptor (beta chain) was seen ten or more times. The antigen is not known. This specimen belongs to a study of T-cell reconstitution after alpha-beta-depleted transplantation in children. Study-level findings and limits: High day-60 TCRbeta diversity in some patients came from surviving recipient T cells and thymic progenitors. Reported findings indicate that, about two months after transplant, alpha-beta T cells came from several hundred expanded clones, which were derived from non-depleted graft cells.

Germline V gene data show CDR1 as KGHSH and CDR2 as LQKENI. Trimming cost V 8 bases and J 3 bases, with 14 bases left between them. The CDR3 is made up of 14 amino acids. Unique molecular identifiers were incorporated during preparation of the TCRbeta library. TCRdb ran MiXCR on the PCR reads and lists one entry per CDR3 protein. This sample has around 180,000 distinct CDR3 sequences; around 10% occur once, and the top ten carry approximately 13%. The chain carries TRBV18 and TRBJ1-5; D is unclear. The sequencing used PBMCs, collected before TCRalphabeta/CD19-depleted stem cell transplant. This clonotype was sampled from a boy aged 2-15 years with acute myeloid leukemia, due to receive a stem cell transplant. CDR3 DNA sequence: TGTGCCAGCCCGCAGGCGGTATCCAATCAGCCCCAGCATTTT. Its translation is CASPQAVSNQPQHF.